The rows below give T cell receptor beta chains drawn from one sample of a study of cytomegalovirus exposure and HLA in healthy donors. Sequencing was performed with immunoSEQ multiplex PCR; in TCRdb, only in-frame clones are kept and a portion is missing. The sample table includes around 34,000 clones. The sequenced sample consisted of PBMCs. The receptors originated from a woman aged 40 to 50 in good health and CMV-seropositive. CDR3s include the opening cysteine and the closing phenylalanine or tryptophan. Fields, in order: V gene, D gene, J gene, CDR3 protein, CDR3 DNA. A D gene is named only where the DNA matches it firmly.

TRBV28	TRBD1	TRBJ1-5	CASSMTGNQPQHF	TGTGCCAGCAGCATGACAGGGAATCAGCCCCAGCATTTT
TRBV5-1	TRBD2	TRBJ2-7	CASSWNSGSYEQYF	TGCGCCAGCAGCTGGAATAGCGGGAGCTACGAGCAGTACTTC
TRBV6-1	TRBD2	TRBJ2-1	CASSEAQGTRVNEQFF	TGTGCCAGCAGTGAAGCTCAGGGGACTAGGGTTAATGAGCAGTTCTTC
TRBV15	-	TRBJ1-4	CATSTRHDNEKLFF	TGTGCCACCAGCACCCGACATGATAATGAAAAACTGTTTTTT
TRBV6-5	-	TRBJ2-2	CASGGIPNTGELFF	TGTGCCAGCGGGGGCATTCCCAACACCGGGGAGCTGTTTTTT
TRBV7-6	-	TRBJ2-1	CASSLDGTRVYNEQFF	TGTGCCAGCAGCTTAGACGGGACACGAGTCTACAATGAGCAGTTCTTC
TRBV9	TRBD2	TRBJ2-3	CASSVDPAGAMTDTQYF	TGTGCCAGCAGCGTAGACCCAGCGGGAGCAATGACAGATACGCAGTATTTT
TRBV19	TRBD1	TRBJ1-2	CASTSRLRTGSYGYTF	TGTGCCAGTACCTCAAGGTTGAGGACAGGCTCCTATGGCTACACCTTC
TRBV15	TRBD1	TRBJ1-1	CATPERQGEAFF	TGTGCCACCCCTGAGAGACAGGGGGAAGCTTTCTTT
TRBV18	-	TRBJ2-5	CASSPDFLQETQYF	TGTGCCAGCTCACCGGACTTCCTCCAAGAGACCCAGTACTTC
TRBV7-2	-	TRBJ2-1	CASSFPLGRGRDNEQFF	TGTGCCAGCAGCTTCCCACTGGGCAGGGGAAGAGACAATGAGCAGTTCTTC
TRBV19	-	TRBJ2-7	CASGTGVGSYEQYF	TGTGCCAGTGGAACGGGGGTGGGCTCCTACGAGCAGTACTTC
TRBV7-3	TRBD1	TRBJ1-1	CASSPGQGRTEAFF	TGTGCCAGCAGCCCCGGACAGGGGAGGACTGAAGCTTTCTTT
TRBV9	TRBD2	TRBJ2-5	CASSASSGGALETQYF	TGTGCCAGCAGCGCCAGTAGCGGGGGGGCCCTAGAGACCCAGTACTTC
TRBV2	TRBD1	TRBJ1-5	CASSQDRSNQPQHF	TGTGCCAGCAGTCAGGACAGGAGCAATCAGCCCCAGCATTTT
TRBV5-1	-	TRBJ2-7	CASSLVGIEQYF	TGCGCCAGCAGCTTGGTCGGTATCGAGCAGTACTTC